Each of the 14 T cell receptor beta chains below was sequenced from the same sample in a study of blood T cell repertoires in COVID-19. Here immunoSEQ multiplex PCR was the method, and the copy in TCRdb shows in-frame clones only, minus some. The sample yields under 300,000 clones, 84% seen once. The material sequenced was peripheral blood. These receptors originate from a woman in her thirties or forties who had recovered from COVID-19.

The rearrangement uses TRBV15 and TRBJ2-7, with D perhaps matching TRBD1 (5 bases). CDR3 length: 18 amino acids. V lost 1 base and J 4 bases, leaving 23 bases between the germline ends. Germline CDR1 is LNHNV and CDR2 is YYDKDF (reference sequence). The CDR3 sequence: CATSRVRPSKYAGYEQYF. The CDR3 DNA is TGTGCCACCAGCAGAGTGAGGCCTTCCAAATATGCAGGGTACGAGCAGTACTTC.

This chain links TRBV3-1 (or the pseudogene TRBV3-2) with TRBJ1-1; D unclear. Germline V CDR1 and CDR2: LGHDT, YNNKEL (reference sequence). Trimming left V 4 bases short and J 1 base short, with 16 bases between. CDR3 length equals 16 residues. The CDR3 spells CASSPQTGAWNTEAFF. DNA for the CDR3: TGTGCCAGCAGCCCTCAGACCGGAGCCTGGAACACTGAAGCTTTCTTT.

The genes are TRBV5-1 and TRBJ2-1, with 7 bases fitting TRBD1. V was pared by 4 bases and J by 4 bases, with 8 bases of the junction left unmatched. This CDR3 contains 15 residues. The V gene's germline CDR1 is SGHRS and CDR2 YFSETQ. The DNA of the CDR3 is TGCGCCAGCAGCACGTACAGGGGATCATACAATGAGCAGTTCTTC. The encoded protein is CASSTYRGSYNEQFF.

V is TRBV6-4 and J is TRBJ1-2; D gene uncertain. CDR1 and CDR2 from the germline V gene are MRHNA and SNTAGT. The CDR3 is made up of 10 amino acids. The V gene lost 6 bases and the J gene lost 8 bases, with 7 bases spanning the gap. The CDR3 here is CASRVRGYTF. CDR3 DNA: TGTGCCAGCAGGGTGAGGGGCTACACCTTC.

This chain connects TRBV18 to TRBJ1-1, with D possibly being TRBD1 (5 bases). Looked up from germline, CDR1 is KGHSH and CDR2 is LQKENI. The CDR3 spans 14 residues. Trimming took 3 bases from V and 4 from J, leaving 12 bases between them. The CDR3 protein is CASSPLNRGTEAFF. The CDR3 nucleotides are TGTGCCAGCTCACCGTTAAATAGGGGCACTGAAGCTTTCTTT.

The V and J genes are TRBV7-9 and TRBJ2-7, with TRBD1 matching 7 bases. Germline V gene sequence: CDR1 SEHNR, CDR2 FQNEAQ (reference sequence). The V gene end was trimmed by 3 bases and the J gene end by 1 base; junction bases not matched to a gene: 6. The CDR3 consists of 15 residues. The CDR3 nucleotides are TGTGCCAGCAGCTTTTCCGGGACAGATTCCTACGAGCAGTACTTC. Encoded protein: CASSFSGTDSYEQYF.

The gene calls are TRBV6-1 and TRBJ2-3; weak D call: TRBD2 (5 bases). V gave up 5 bases and J gave up 0 bases, with 15 bases separating them. The CDR3 has 16 residues. Per the germline V gene, CDR1 is MNHNS and CDR2 is SASEGT. CDR3 bases: TGTGCCAGCAGTAAAGGACCGAGCGGAAGCACAGATACGCAGTATTTT. Protein: CASSKGPSGSTDTQYF.

The V call is TRBV20-1, the J call TRBJ2-7, with 7 bases matching TRBD1. Trimming cost V 6 bases and J 0 bases; bases outside gene matches: 8. CDR3 size: 14 residues. In germline, CDR1 is DFQATT, CDR2 SNEGSKA (reference sequence). The CDR3 reads CSASAGTDSYEQYF. The CDR3 bases are TGCAGTGCCAGTGCCGGGACAGACTCCTACGAGCAGTACTTC.

The gene calls are TRBV2 and TRBJ1-6; 10 bases are shared with TRBD1. The CDR3 extends over 15 amino acids. Per germline, CDR1 SNHLY and CDR2 FYNNEI. V was pared by 8 bases and J by 9 bases, with 10 bases of the junction left unmatched. DNA of the CDR3: TGTGCCAGCTCTGACAGGGGGCTTAGTAGTTCACCCCTCCACTTT. Encoded protein: CASSDRGLSSSPLHF.

The chain couples TRBV28 to TRBJ1-5; a weak D match, TRBD1 (5 bases). The length of the CDR3 is 14 residues. V lost 5 bases to trimming and J lost 5 bases, with 13 bases between them. Germline values: CDR1 MDHEN, CDR2 SYDVKM. CDR3 nucleotides: TGTGCCAGCAGTCCACAGGCTCTCCATCAGCCCCAGCATTTT. Its translation: CASSPQALHQPQHF.

J is TRBJ1-1 and V is TRBV10-2; TRBD1 matches 7 bases. CDR1 and CDR2 (germline): WSHSY, SAAADI. There are 13 residues in the CDR3. Trimming cost V 7 bases and J 3 bases; bases outside gene matches: 5. The CDR3 nucleotides read TGCGCCAGCACCTTAGACAGGGACACTGAAGCTTTCTTT. Translation gives CASTLDRDTEAFF.

The chain uses TRBV7-2 and TRBJ1-2; no clear D. This CDR3 region has 14 residues. Germline V gives CDR1 SGHTA, CDR2 FQGNSA. V gave up 2 bases and J gave up 2 bases, with 9 bases separating them. The CDR3 spells CASSLNPRNYGYTF. DNA for the CDR3: TGTGCCAGCAGCTTAAACCCCAGGAACTATGGCTACACCTTC. The full variable domain, its missing parts supplied by reference TRBV7-2 and TRBJ1-2, is GAGVSQSPSNKVTEKGKDVELRCDPISGHTALYWYRQSLGQGLEFLIYFQGNSAPDKSGLPSDRFSAERTGGSVSTLTIQRTQQEDSAVYLCASSLNPRNYGYTFGSGTRLTVV.

J is TRBJ1-5 and V is TRBV10-3, with a possible D match to TRBD1 (5 bases). Per the germline V gene, CDR1 is ENHRY and CDR2 is SYGVKD. The CDR3 has 13 amino acids. V was trimmed by 4 bases and J by 5 bases, leaving 9 bases between them. As DNA, the CDR3 is TGTGCCATCAGTGTCGACAGTTATCAGCCCCAGCATTTT. Translation: CAISVDSYQPQHF.

The chain uses TRBV2 and TRBJ2-1; 7 nucleotides match TRBD1. V lost 7 bases, J lost 9 bases, and 6 bases stayed unmatched. From germline, CDR1 is SNHLY and CDR2 FYNNEI. CDR3 length equals 12 residues. The CDR3 region is CASTTGYGEQFF. The CDR3 DNA is TGTGCCAGCACGACAGGGTACGGTGAGCAGTTCTTC.